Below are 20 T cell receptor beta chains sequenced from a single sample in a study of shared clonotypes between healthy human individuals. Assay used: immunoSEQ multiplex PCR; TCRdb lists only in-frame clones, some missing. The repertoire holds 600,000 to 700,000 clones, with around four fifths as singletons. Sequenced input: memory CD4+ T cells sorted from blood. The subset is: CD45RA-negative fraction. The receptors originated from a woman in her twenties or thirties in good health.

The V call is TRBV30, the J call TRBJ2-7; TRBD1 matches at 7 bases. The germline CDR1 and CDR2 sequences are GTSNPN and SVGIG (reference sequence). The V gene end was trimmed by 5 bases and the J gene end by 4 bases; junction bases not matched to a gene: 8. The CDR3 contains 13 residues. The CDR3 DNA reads TGTGCCTGGCGACGGACAGGAGGATACGAGCAGTACTTC. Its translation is CAWRRTGGYEQYF.

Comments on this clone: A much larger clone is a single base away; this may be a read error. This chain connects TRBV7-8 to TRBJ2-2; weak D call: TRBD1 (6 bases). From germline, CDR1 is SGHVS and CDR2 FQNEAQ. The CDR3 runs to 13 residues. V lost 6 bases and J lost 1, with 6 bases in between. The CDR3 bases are TGTGCCAGCAGGGGACAGAACACCGGGGAGCTGTTTTTT. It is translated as CASRGQNTGELFF.

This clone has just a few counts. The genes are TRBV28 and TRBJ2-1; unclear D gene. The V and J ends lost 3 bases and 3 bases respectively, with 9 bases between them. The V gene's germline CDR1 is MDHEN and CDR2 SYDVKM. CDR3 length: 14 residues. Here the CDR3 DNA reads TGTGCCAGCAGTTTGCCCAACAACTACAATGAGCAGTTCTTC. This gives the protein CASSLPNNYNEQFF.

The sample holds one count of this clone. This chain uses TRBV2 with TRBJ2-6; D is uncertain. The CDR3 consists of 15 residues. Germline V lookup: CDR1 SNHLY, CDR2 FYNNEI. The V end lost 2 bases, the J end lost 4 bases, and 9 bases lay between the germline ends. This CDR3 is CASSERQSGANVLTF. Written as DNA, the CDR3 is TGTGCCAGCAGTGAACGACAATCCGGGGCCAACGTCCTGACTTTC.

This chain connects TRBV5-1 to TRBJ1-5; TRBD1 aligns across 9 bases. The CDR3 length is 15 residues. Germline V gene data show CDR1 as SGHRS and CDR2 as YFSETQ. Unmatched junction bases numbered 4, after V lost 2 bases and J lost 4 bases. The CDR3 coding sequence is TGCGCCAGCAGCTTCTGGACAGGGGCGAATCAGCCCCAGCATTTT. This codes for CASSFWTGANQPQHF.

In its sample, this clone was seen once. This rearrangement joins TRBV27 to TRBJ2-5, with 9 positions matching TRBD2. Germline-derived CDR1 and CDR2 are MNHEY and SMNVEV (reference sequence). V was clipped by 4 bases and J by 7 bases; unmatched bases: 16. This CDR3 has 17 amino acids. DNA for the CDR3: TGTGCCAGCAGTTCAACAAGCGGGAGGCTAAGCCGGGGGACCCAGTACTTC. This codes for CASSSTSGRLSRGTQYF.

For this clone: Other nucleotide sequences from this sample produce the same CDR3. CDR3 DNA sequence: TGCGCCAGCAGCTTGGATCCGGGCGGCTACACCTTC. Translation gives CASSLDPGGYTF. This sequence joins TRBV5-1 and TRBJ1-2, with unresolved D. V lost 0 bases, J lost 8 bases, and 8 bases lay in between. Per the germline V gene, CDR1 is SGHRS and CDR2 is YFSETQ. This CDR3 contains 12 residues.

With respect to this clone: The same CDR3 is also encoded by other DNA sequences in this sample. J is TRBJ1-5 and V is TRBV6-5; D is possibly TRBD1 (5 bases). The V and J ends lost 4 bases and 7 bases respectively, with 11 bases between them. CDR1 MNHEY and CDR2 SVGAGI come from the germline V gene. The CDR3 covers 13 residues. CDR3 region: CASSLQGGQPQHF. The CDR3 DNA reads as TGTGCCAGCAGTTTGCAGGGTGGGCAGCCCCAGCATTTT.

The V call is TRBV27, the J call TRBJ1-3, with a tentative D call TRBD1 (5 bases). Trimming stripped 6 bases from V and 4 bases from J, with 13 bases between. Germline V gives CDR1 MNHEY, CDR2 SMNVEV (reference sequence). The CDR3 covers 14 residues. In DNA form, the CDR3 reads TGTGCCAGCAGCCGGGAGGGGTCGGGAAACACCATATATTTT. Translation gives CASSREGSGNTIYF.

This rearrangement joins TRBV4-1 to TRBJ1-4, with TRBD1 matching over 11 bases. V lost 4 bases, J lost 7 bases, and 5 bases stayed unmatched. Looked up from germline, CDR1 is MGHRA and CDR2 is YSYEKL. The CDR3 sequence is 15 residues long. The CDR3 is CASSLSGTGGEKLFF. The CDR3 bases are TGCGCCAGCAGCCTATCCGGGACAGGGGGTGAAAAACTGTTTTTT.

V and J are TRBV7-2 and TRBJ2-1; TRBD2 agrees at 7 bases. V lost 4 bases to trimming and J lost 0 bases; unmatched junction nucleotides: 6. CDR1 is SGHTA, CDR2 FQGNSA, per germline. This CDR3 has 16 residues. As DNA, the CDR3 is TGTGCCAGCAGCTCAAGCGGGGTGAGCTCCTACAATGAGCAGTTCTTC. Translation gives CASSSSGVSSYNEQFF.

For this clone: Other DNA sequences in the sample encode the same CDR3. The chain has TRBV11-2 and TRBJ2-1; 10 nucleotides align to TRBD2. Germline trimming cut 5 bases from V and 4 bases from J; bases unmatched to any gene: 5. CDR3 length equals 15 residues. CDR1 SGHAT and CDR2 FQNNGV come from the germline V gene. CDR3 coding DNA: TGTGCCAGCAGCCCACGGACTAGCGGATACAATGAGCAGTTCTTC. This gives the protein CASSPRTSGYNEQFF.

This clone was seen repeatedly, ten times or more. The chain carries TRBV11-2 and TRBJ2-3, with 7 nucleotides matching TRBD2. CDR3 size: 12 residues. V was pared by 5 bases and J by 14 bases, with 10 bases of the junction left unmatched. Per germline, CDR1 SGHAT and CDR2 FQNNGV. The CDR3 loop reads CASSPGGGRRYF. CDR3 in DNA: TGTGCCAGCAGCCCCGGGGGAGGGAGACGGTATTTT.

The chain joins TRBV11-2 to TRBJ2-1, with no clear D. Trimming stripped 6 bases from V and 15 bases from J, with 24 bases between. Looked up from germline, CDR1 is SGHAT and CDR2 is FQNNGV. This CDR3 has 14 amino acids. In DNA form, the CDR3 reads TGTGCCAGCAGTCCCGCGGTGGCAGGCTCTCGAGGGTTCTTC. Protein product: CASSPAVAGSRGFF.

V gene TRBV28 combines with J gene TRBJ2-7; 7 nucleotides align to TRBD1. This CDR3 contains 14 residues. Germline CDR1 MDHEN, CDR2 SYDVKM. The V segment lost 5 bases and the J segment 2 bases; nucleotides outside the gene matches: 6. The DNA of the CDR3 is TGTGCCAGCAGTCAATCGGGACAGACCTACGAGCAGTACTTC. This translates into CASSQSGQTYEQYF.

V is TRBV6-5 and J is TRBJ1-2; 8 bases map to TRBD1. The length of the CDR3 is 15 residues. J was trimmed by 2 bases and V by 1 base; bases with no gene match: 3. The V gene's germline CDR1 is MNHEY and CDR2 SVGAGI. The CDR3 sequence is CASSYFNRGNYGYTF. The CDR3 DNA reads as TGTGCCAGCAGTTACTTCAACAGGGGGAACTATGGCTACACCTTC.

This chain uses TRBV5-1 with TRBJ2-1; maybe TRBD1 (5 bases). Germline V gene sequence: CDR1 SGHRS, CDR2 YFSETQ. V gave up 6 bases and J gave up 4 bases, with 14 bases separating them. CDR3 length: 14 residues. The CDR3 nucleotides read TGCGCCAGCACCCCGACAGCATCATACAATGAGCAGTTCTTC. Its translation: CASTPTASYNEQFF. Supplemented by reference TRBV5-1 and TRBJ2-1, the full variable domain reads KAGVTQTPRYLIKTRGQQVTLSCSPISGHRSVSWYQQTPGQGLQFLFEYFSETQRNKGNFPGRFSGRQFSNSRSEMNVSTLELGDSALYLCASTPTASYNEQFFGPGTRLTVL.

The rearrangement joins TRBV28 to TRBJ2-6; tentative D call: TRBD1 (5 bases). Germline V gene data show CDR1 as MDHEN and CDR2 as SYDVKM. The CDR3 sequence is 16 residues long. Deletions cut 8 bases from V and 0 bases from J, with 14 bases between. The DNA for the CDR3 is TGTGCCAGCCAATTGGACATCAGCTCTGGGGCCAACGTCCTGACTTTC. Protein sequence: CASQLDISSGANVLTF.

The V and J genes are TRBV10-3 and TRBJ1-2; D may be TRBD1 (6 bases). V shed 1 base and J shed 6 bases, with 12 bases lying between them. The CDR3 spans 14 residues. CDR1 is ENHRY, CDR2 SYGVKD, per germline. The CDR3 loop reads CAISELGRQDGYTF. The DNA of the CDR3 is TGTGCCATCAGTGAGTTGGGCCGACAGGATGGCTACACCTTC.

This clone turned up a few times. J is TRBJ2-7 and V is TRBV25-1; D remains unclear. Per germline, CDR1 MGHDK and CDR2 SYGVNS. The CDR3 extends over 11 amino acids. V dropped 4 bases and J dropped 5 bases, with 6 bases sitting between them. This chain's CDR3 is CASSVPHEQYF. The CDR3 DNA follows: TGTGCCAGCAGTGTACCCCACGAGCAGTACTTC.